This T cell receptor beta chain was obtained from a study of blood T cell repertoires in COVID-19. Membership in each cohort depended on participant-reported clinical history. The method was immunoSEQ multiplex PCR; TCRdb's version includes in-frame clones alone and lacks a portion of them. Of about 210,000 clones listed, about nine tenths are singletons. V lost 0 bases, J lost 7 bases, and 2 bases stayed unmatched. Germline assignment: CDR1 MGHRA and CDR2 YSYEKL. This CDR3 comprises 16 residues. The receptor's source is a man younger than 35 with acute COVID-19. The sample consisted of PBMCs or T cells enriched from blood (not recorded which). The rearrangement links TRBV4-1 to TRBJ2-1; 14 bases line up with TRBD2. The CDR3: CASSQDWTSGRNEQFF. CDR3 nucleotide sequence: TGCGCCAGCAGCCAAGATTGGACTAGCGGGAGGAATGAGCAGTTCTTC.